This paragraph reports one TCR beta chain. The data derive from a study of T cell responses to AZD1222 COVID-19 vaccine. This CDR3 comprises 14 residues. V shed 3 bases, J shed 2 bases, and the junction held 4 bases outside the gene matches. Germline V gives CDR1 SGHTA, CDR2 FQGNSA. The assay was immunoSEQ multiplex PCR, and TCRdb's table has in-frame clones only and misses some. Of more than 100,000 clones detected, around 90% appear once; the ten largest clones hold 4.8%. Sequenced here: peripheral blood, sampled on day 0 of AZD1222 vaccination. The rearrangement joins TRBV7-2 to TRBJ2-7, with 7 nucleotides matching TRBD1. The sequence was collected from an adult in good health. The CDR3 region is CASSFRDSTYEQYF. CDR3 sequence (DNA): TGTGCCAGCAGCTTCAGGGACAGCACCTACGAGCAGTACTTC.